Reported below is one TCR beta chain. This specimen belongs to a study of monozygotic twins with inflammatory bowel disease. Making each TCR library took 3,000 to 4,000 ng of total RNA. TCRdb reprocessed the 5' RACE reads, keeping one entry per CDR3 protein, no DNA. The listing records hundreds of thousands of distinct CDR3 sequences. The CDR3 consists of 17 residues. Germline CDR1 and CDR2: KGHSH and LQKENI. What was sequenced was blood. The sequence was obtained from a human donor with ulcerative colitis or Crohn's disease, or a healthy co-twin of an affected twin (not recorded which). The J gene is TRBJ2-1, the V gene TRBV18; checking the TCRdb D call of TRBD1 is not possible without DNA. CDR3 loop: CASSPPRGTGAPNEQFF.